Following are 26 T cell receptor beta chains from one sample sequenced in a study of blood T cell repertoires in COVID-19. Libraries were prepared by immunoSEQ multiplex PCR; TCRdb keeps only in-frame clonotypes and omits some of them. The sample has about 520,000 clones; over 75% are singletons. The material sequenced was peripheral blood. The receptors were gathered from a human donor in a cohort sampled during active COVID-19.

The rearrangement joins TRBV19 to TRBJ2-6; no clear D gene. V lost 9 bases to trimming and J lost 0 bases, with 6 bases between them. Looked up from germline, CDR1 is LNHDA and CDR2 is SQIVND (reference sequence). CDR3 length equals 13 residues. The chain's CDR3 is CASGSSGANVLTF. The CDR3 DNA reads TGTGCCAGCGGTTCCTCTGGGGCCAACGTCCTGACTTTC.

CDR3 in amino acids: CRLAGTYEQYF. In DNA form, the CDR3 reads TGCAGACTAGCGGGAACGTACGAGCAGTACTTC. This rearrangement joins TRBV20-1 to TRBJ2-7; 10 bases agree with TRBD2. CDR1 is DFQATT, CDR2 SNEGSKA, per germline (reference sequence). This CDR3 is built from 11 residues.

V gene TRBV6-5 combines with J gene TRBJ2-1; TRBD2 matches at 8 bases. This CDR3 comprises 14 residues. J gave up 4 bases and V 11 bases, and 10 bases lay outside the gene matches. Germline CDR1 and CDR2: MNHEY and SVGAGI. The CDR3, as DNA: TGTGCCGGACTGAGCGGGAGAGGGTACAATGAGCAGTTCTTC. Its protein product is CAGLSGRGYNEQFF.

In its sample, this clone was seen a few times. The gene calls are TRBV7-3 and TRBJ2-2; 7 bases fit TRBD1. V dropped 3 bases and J dropped 0; count of bases not matched to a gene: 1. From germline, CDR1 is SGHTA and CDR2 FQGTGA. The CDR3 consists of 15 residues. Here the CDR3 DNA reads TGTGCCAGCAGCTTGACAGGGACGAACACCGGGGAGCTGTTTTTT. This codes for CASSLTGTNTGELFF.

This clone was observed a single time. The CDR3 protein is CASSLDLAGMDTEAFF. In DNA, the CDR3 is TGTGCCAGCAGCTTAGATCTTGCAGGGATGGACACTGAAGCTTTCTTT. This chain uses TRBV7-8 with TRBJ1-1; tentative D call: TRBD1 (5 bases). Trimming left V 1 base short and J 3 bases short, with 15 bases between. This CDR3 is built from 16 residues. CDR1 SGHVS and CDR2 FQNEAQ come from the germline V gene.

The gene calls are TRBV24-1 and TRBJ2-1; 11 bases are a match to TRBD2. The CDR3 runs to 17 residues. Germline V CDR1 and CDR2: KGHDR, SFDVKD. The ends lost 4 bases at V and 8 bases at J; junction bases unmatched: 12. The CDR3 DNA is TGTGCCACCAGTGACCCCAGTAGCGGGAGGGCCTTAGATGAGCAGTTCTTC. This gives the protein CATSDPSSGRALDEQFF.

This rearrangement joins TRBV7-2 to TRBJ2-7, with TRBD1 as a possible D gene (6 bases). The germline V gene has CDR1 SGHTA and CDR2 FQGNSA. V was shortened by 11 bases and J by 3 bases, with 17 bases between the two germline ends. CDR3 length: 13 amino acids. The CDR3 nucleotides are TGTGCCGGTACTTGGGGGCAGGGCTACGAGCAGTACTTC. Its protein product is CAGTWGQGYEQYF.

The genes are TRBV5-1 and TRBJ1-1; D unclear. Per germline, CDR1 SGHRS and CDR2 YFSETQ. The germline V and J ends were trimmed by 3 bases and 1 base, with 7 bases remaining between them. This CDR3 is 13 amino acids long. The CDR3 DNA reads TGCGCCAGCAGCTCTGACACGAACACTGAAGCTTTCTTT. This gives the protein CASSSDTNTEAFF.

CDR3 protein: CASSPPFGFSGNTIYF. CDR3 nucleotides: TGTGCCAGCTCACCACCGTTCGGGTTCTCTGGAAACACCATATATTTT. The chain couples TRBV18 to TRBJ1-3; no definite D call. V was cut by 0 bases and J by 0 bases, with 9 bases left in between. The germline CDR1 and CDR2 sequences are KGHSH and LQKENI. This CDR3 comprises 16 residues.

The chain has TRBV5-1 and TRBJ2-2, with TRBD1 identical over 7 bases. The V gene end was trimmed by 3 bases and the J gene end by 2 bases; junction bases not matched to a gene: 4. The germline V gene has CDR1 SGHRS and CDR2 YFSETQ. The CDR3 totals 15 residues. The CDR3 nucleotides read TGCGCCAGCAGCTCGAACAGGGGAAACACCGGGGAGCTGTTTTTT. It encodes CASSSNRGNTGELFF.

The chain employs TRBV6-6 and TRBJ2-6; no reliable D call. This CDR3 is built from 12 residues. V was pared by 2 bases and J by 11 bases, with 7 bases between. Germline CDR1 is MNHNY and CDR2 is SVGAGI (reference sequence). CDR3 nucleotide sequence: TGTGCCAGCAGTTACCCGCAGGACGTCCTGACTTTC. It is translated as CASSYPQDVLTF.

The genes are TRBV7-6 and TRBJ2-5, with 11 bases identical to TRBD2. The CDR3 sequence is 16 residues long. The V gene end was trimmed by 1 base and the J gene end by 4 bases; junction bases not matched to a gene: 5. Germline V gives CDR1 SGHVS, CDR2 FNYEAQ. For the CDR3, the DNA is TGTGCCAGCAGCTTAGGGGCCCTAGCGGGGGGAGAGACCCAGTACTTC. It encodes CASSLGALAGGETQYF. The whole variable domain, remainder taken from reference TRBV7-6 and TRBJ2-5, is GAGVSQSPRYKVTKRGQDVALRCDPISGHVSLYWYRQALGQGPEFLTYFNYEAQQDKSGLPNDRFSAERPEGSISTLTIQRTEQRDSAMYRCASSLGALAGGETQYFGPGTRLLVL.

V and J are TRBV5-6 and TRBJ1-6, with a weak D call TRBD1 (6 bases). Germline assignment: CDR1 SGHDT and CDR2 YYEEEE. The CDR3 is 15 residues long. Deletions cut 4 bases from V and 9 bases from J, with 17 bases between. CDR3 bases: TGTGCCAGCAGCCTAACAGGGCTGGCGACTTCACCCCTCCACTTT. Protein sequence: CASSLTGLATSPLHF.

The chain joins TRBV6-5 to TRBJ1-1; D is undetermined. The CDR3 consists of 13 residues. Trimming left V 7 bases short and J 5 bases short, with 14 bases between. Germline V gene data show CDR1 as MNHEY and CDR2 as SVGAGI. CDR3 in amino acids: CASMGRQATEAFF. CDR3 coding DNA: TGTGCCAGCATGGGGAGGCAGGCGACTGAAGCTTTCTTT.

The chain recombines TRBV6-4 with TRBJ2-1; a weak D match, TRBD1 (5 bases). Germline V CDR1 and CDR2: MRHNA, SNTAGT. The CDR3 is made up of 20 amino acids. V shed 0 bases and J shed 10 bases, with 31 bases lying between them. The CDR3 DNA is TGTGCCAGCAGTGACTCAGAGACAGATCCACCCCTACGCCTGTGGCGGGAGCAGTTCTTC. The encoded protein is CASSDSETDPPLRLWREQFF.

This rearrangement joins TRBV28 to TRBJ1-5; maybe TRBD1 (6 bases). This CDR3 has 15 residues. Germline CDR1 and CDR2: MDHEN and SYDVKM. V gave up 3 bases and J gave up 6 bases, with 15 bases separating them. CDR3 sequence (DNA): TGTGCCAGCAGTTTCTCACAGGGAACAGGTCAGCCCCAGCATTTT. Amino acid sequence: CASSFSQGTGQPQHF.

The rearrangement joins TRBV7-3 to TRBJ2-1, with TRBD2 matching 7 bases. The ends lost 4 bases at V and 3 bases at J; junction bases unmatched: 0. From germline, CDR1 is SGHTA and CDR2 FQGTGA. This CDR3 is built from 13 residues. The CDR3 reads CASSWDYYNEQFF. CDR3 DNA: TGTGCCAGCAGCTGGGACTACTACAATGAGCAGTTCTTC.

The chain carries TRBV10-3 and TRBJ2-7; the D gene is possibly TRBD2 (6 bases). Trimming removed 6 bases at V and 3 bases at J, with 15 bases between. Germline values: CDR1 ENHRY, CDR2 SYGVKD. This CDR3 has 14 amino acids. The CDR3 nucleotides are TGTGCCATCAGCGGTCCCGGGACTTACTACGAGCAGTACTTC. Its protein is CAISGPGTYYEQYF.

The chain recombines TRBV5-5 with TRBJ1-1, with 10 bases lining up with TRBD1. With 3 bases clipped from V and 3 bases from J, the junction kept 5 bases outside the gene matches. CDR3 size: 15 residues. The germline V gene encodes CDR1 SGHKS and CDR2 YYEKEE (reference sequence). CDR3 region: CASSSPGTGDTEAFF. CDR3 nucleotide sequence: TGTGCCAGCAGCTCCCCCGGGACAGGGGACACTGAAGCTTTCTTT.

The V call is TRBV4-1, the J call TRBJ2-5; perhaps TRBD2 as D (6 bases). V lost 2 bases, J lost 3 bases, and 7 bases lay in between. CDR3 length: 13 amino acids. Germline V gene data show CDR1 as MGHRA and CDR2 as YSYEKL. For the CDR3, the DNA is TGCGCCAGCAGCCAATGGGGGGAAGAGACCCAGTACTTC. Residues: CASSQWGEETQYF.

This chain joins TRBV27 and TRBJ2-1; D gene ambiguous. Trimming stripped 1 base from V and 0 bases from J, with 7 bases between. This CDR3 has 15 residues. CDR1 is MNHEY, CDR2 SMNVEV, per germline (reference sequence). The CDR3 sequence is CASSLFKSSYNEQFF. CDR3 nucleotide sequence: TGTGCCAGCAGTTTATTCAAGAGCTCCTACAATGAGCAGTTCTTC.

J is TRBJ2-6 and V is TRBV21-1; no check of the table's D call, TRBD1, against the DNA was made. TRBV21-1 is designated a pseudogene. The CDR3 covers 23 residues. CDR3 bases: TGTGCCAGCAGCCCCCTTCCTTGGGGATTAACAGGGGGCGCAGCCTCTGGGGCCAACGTCCTGACTTTC. Translation gives CASSPLPWGLTGGAASGANVLTF.

This sequence joins TRBV7-2 and TRBJ2-3; tentatively, D is TRBD1 (6 bases). V was cut by 5 bases and J by 0 bases, with 15 bases left in between. The CDR3 has 16 residues. Looked up from germline, CDR1 is SGHTA and CDR2 is FQGNSA. The CDR3 DNA reads as TGTGCCAGCAGCCCCTGGGGCCAGGGGAGCACAGATACGCAGTATTTT. Its translation is CASSPWGQGSTDTQYF.

This chain uses TRBV7-2 with TRBJ2-7, with D possibly being TRBD1 (6 bases). Germline CDR1 SGHTA, CDR2 FQGNSA. V was trimmed by 4 bases and J by 5 bases, leaving 15 bases between them. This CDR3 comprises 14 residues. This CDR3 reads CASSSRDTLDEQYF. DNA of the CDR3: TGTGCCAGCAGCTCCCGGGACACTCTCGACGAGCAGTACTTC.

This clone was picked up a small number of times. This sequence joins TRBV7-2 and TRBJ2-7; 12 bases match TRBD2. The CDR3 has 15 amino acids. From germline, CDR1 is SGHTA and CDR2 FQGNSA. Trimming took 6 bases from V and 2 from J; bases not matched to a gene: 5. CDR3 nucleotides: TGTGCCAGCAGTTTTACTAGCGGGGGGACCTACGAGCAGTACTTC. Translated, it gives CASSFTSGGTYEQYF.

The rearrangement joins TRBV5-1 to TRBJ2-3; TRBD2 matches at 12 bases. This CDR3 contains 16 residues. V was clipped by 7 bases and J by 0 bases; unmatched bases: 6. Germline V lookup: CDR1 SGHRS, CDR2 YFSETQ. The CDR3 DNA is TGCGCCAGCCGGACTAGCGGGACCTATAGCACAGATACGCAGTATTTT. Translation: CASRTSGTYSTDTQYF. Full variable domain (missing parts from reference TRBV5-1 and TRBJ2-3): KAGVTQTPRYLIKTRGQQVTLSCSPISGHRSVSWYQQTPGQGLQFLFEYFSETQRNKGNFPGRFSGRQFSNSRSEMNVSTLELGDSALYLCASRTSGTYSTDTQYFGPGTRLTVL.